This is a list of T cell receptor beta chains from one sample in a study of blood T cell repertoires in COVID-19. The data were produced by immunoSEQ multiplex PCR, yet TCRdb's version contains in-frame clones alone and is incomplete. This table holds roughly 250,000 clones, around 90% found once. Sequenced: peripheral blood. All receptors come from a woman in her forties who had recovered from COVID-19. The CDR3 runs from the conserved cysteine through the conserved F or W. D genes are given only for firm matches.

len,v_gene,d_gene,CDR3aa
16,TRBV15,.,CATSRGEGHPNTEAFF
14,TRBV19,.,CASSMGTRNTEAFF
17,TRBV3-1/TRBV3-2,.,CASSQAPSGGPDNEQFF
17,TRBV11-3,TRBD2,CASSPPGLAGVADTQYF
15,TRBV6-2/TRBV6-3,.,CASSRFRGSGNTIYF
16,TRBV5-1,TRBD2,CASSLGLAGVGETQYF
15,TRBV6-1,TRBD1,CASSEPGTGGEKLFF
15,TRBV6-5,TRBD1,CASRDWTGPNSPLHF
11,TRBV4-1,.,CASRTGLEAFF
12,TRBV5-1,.,CASSNRGYGYTF
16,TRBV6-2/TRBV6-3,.,CASSYSLWANQETQYF
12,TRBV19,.,CASSGRDQPQHF
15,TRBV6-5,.,CASSYSGVGRTEAFF
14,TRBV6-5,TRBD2,CASTRLAGGPEQYF
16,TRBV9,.,CASSPRGGGTNEKLFF
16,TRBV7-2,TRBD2,CASSLVAGGPGETQYF
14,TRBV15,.,CATSRDVRNTEAFF
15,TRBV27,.,CASSLWAGYTGELFF
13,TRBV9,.,CASSASGGAGYTF
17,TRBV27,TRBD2,CASSQREGGLSTDTQYF
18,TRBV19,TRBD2,CASSITSGRGGSYNEQFF
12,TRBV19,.,CASSSGTPPKYF